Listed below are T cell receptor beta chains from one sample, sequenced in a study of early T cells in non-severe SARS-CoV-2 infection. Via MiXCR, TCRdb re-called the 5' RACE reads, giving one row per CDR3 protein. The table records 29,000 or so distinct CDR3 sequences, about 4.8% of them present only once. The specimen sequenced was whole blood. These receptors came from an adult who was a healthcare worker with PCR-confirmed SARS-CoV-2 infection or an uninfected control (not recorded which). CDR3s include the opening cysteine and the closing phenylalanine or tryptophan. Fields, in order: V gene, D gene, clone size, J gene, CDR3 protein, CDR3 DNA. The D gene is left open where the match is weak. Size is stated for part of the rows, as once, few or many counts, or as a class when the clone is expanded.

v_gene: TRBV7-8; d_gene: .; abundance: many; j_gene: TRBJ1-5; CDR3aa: CASSLEANNQPQHF; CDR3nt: TGTGCCAGCAGCTTGGAAGCCAACAATCAGCCCCAGCATTTT
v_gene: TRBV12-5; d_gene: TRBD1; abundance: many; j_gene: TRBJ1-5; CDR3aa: CASGSLGGGENQPQHF; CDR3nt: TGTGCTAGTGGTAGCCTGGGAGGGGGCGAAAATCAGCCCCAGCATTTT
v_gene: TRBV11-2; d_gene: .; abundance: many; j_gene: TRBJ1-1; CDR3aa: CASSSSLNTEAFF; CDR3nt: TGTGCCAGCAGCTCGTCACTGAACACTGAAGCTTTCTTT
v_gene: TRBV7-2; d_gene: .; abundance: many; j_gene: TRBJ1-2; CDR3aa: CASSSRGANGNYGYTF; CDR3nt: TGTGCCAGCAGTTCGAGGGGGGCGAATGGCAACTATGGCTACACCTTC
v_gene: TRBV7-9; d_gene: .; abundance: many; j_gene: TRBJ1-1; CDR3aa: CASSSQGTTEAFF; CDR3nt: TGTGCCAGCAGCTCCCAGGGGACCACTGAAGCTTTCTTT
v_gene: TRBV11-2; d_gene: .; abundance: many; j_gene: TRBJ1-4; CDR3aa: CASSLDPSSLMEKLFF; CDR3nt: TGTGCCAGCAGCTTAGATCCCAGCAGCCTCATGGAAAAACTGTTTTTT
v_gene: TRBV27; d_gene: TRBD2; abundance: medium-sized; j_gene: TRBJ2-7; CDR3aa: CASSYDGTRSYEQYF; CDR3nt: TGTGCCAGCAGTTACGACGGGACTAGATCCTACGAGCAGTACTTC
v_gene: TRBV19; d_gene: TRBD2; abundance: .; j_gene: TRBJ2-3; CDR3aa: CASSTGTSGSSDTQYF; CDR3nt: TGTGCCAGTAGTACCGGGACTAGCGGGAGTTCCGATACGCAGTATTTT
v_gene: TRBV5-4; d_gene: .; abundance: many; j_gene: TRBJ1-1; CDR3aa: CASSLFLGTEAFF; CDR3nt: TGTGCCAGCAGCTTGTTCCTGGGCACTGAAGCTTTCTTT
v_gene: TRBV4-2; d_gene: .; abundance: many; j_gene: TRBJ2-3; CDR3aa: CASSQGAVGTDTQYF; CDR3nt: TGTGCCAGCAGCCAAGGAGCGGTCGGGACAGATACGCAGTATTTT
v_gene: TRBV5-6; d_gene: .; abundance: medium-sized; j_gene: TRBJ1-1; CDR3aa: CASSPTRDSPRAFF; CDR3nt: TGTGCCAGCAGCCCCACCCGGGACTCCCCTCGGGCTTTCTTT
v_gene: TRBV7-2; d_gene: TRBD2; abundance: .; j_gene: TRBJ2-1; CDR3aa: CASSLDSLAVNNEQFF; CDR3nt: TGTGCCAGCAGCTTAGACTCACTAGCGGTTAACAATGAGCAGTTCTTC
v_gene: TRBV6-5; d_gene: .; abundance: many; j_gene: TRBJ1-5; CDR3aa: CASSYEQGHRPQHF; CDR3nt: TGTGCCAGCAGTTACGAGCAGGGACATCGGCCCCAGCATTTT
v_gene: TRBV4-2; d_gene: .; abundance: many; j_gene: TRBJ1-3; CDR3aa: CASSQDQRGTGNTIYF; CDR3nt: TGTGCCAGCAGCCAAGATCAAAGGGGGACTGGAAACACCATATATTTT
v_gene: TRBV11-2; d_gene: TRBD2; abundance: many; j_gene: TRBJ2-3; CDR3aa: CASSGTSGSRTDTQYF; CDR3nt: TGTGCCAGCAGCGGGACTAGCGGGAGCAGGACAGATACGCAGTATTTT
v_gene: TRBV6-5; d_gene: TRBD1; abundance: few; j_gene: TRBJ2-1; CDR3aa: CASTDRAYEQFF; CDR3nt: TGTGCCAGCACGGACAGGGCCTATGAGCAGTTCTTC
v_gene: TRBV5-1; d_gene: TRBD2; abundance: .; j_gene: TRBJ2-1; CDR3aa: CASSLVAGGYNEQFF; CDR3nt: TGCGCCAGCAGCTTGGTAGCGGGGGGTTACAATGAGCAGTTCTTC